This T cell receptor (beta chain) appears in the sequencing data of a study of blood T cell repertoires in COVID-19. Overall study: Samples came from the United States, Italy and Spain, spanning acute and convalescent COVID-19.

The data were produced by immunoSEQ multiplex PCR, yet TCRdb's version contains in-frame clones alone and is incomplete. Of under 85,000 clones detected, under 85% appear once; the ten largest clones hold around 9.5%. The sample consisted of peripheral blood. This clonotype was sampled from a human donor in a cohort sampled during active COVID-19.

The CDR3 region is CASNSGQFYQPQHF. CDR3 coding DNA: TGTGCCAGTAATTCGGGACAGTTTTATCAGCCCCAGCATTTT. The chain has TRBV19 and TRBJ1-5; 7 nucleotides agree with TRBD1. CDR1 LNHDA and CDR2 SQIVND come from the germline V gene (reference sequence). This CDR3 comprises 14 residues. V was clipped by 7 bases and J by 5 bases; unmatched bases: 8.